This T cell receptor beta chain was identified during a study of cytomegalovirus exposure and HLA in healthy donors. Notes on this clone: The antigen is undetermined.

The primer mix had 60 Vbeta and 13 Jbeta primers. Only in-frame clones appear in the TCRdb table, and some are missing; sequencing was by immunoSEQ multiplex PCR. Here the sample spans over 150,000 clones, 60% to 80% being singletons. Unmatched junction bases numbered 2, after V lost 8 bases and J lost 0 bases. Germline V gene sequence: CDR1 SNHLY, CDR2 FYNNEI. The CDR3 spans 14 residues. Study-wide results and caveats: It was confirmed in vitro that a few of the CMV-associated chains were specific for CMV antigens. Links to common viral pathogens appeared, in a later analysis, for several of the most significant clusters. Researchers counted around 160 TCR beta chains as cytomegalovirus-associated. Rarity marked most TCR sequences, yet some public TCRs occurred in many donors.

The source material was PBMCs. This receptor was obtained from a male donor in good health and CMV-seronegative. The V call is TRBV2, the J call TRBJ2-1; 9 bases line up with TRBD2. CDR3 loop: CASLAGSSYNEQFF. DNA for the CDR3: TGTGCCAGCCTAGCGGGGAGCTCCTACAATGAGCAGTTCTTC. The whole variable domain, remainder taken from reference TRBV2 and TRBJ2-1, is EPEVTQTPSHQVTQMGQEVILRCVPISNHLYFYWYRQILGQKVEFLVSFYNNEISEKSEIFDDQFSVERPDGSNFTLKIRSTKLEDSAMYFCASLAGSSYNEQFFGPGTRLTVL.